This T cell receptor beta chain was sequenced during a study of control samples from healthy donors and cancer patients. Sequencing used immunoSEQ multiplex PCR; TCRdb keeps in-frame clones, though not all of them. In the table there are about 76,000 clones, roughly nine tenths of which are singletons. Germline V gene data show CDR1 as LNHDA and CDR2 as SQIVND (reference sequence). The CDR3 has 14 residues. V lost 7 bases, J lost 2 bases, and 13 bases lay in between. This clonotype was sampled from a woman in her 50s with colorectal cancer. The sequencing sample was made of PBMCs. This chain links TRBV19 with TRBJ2-3; D might be TRBD1 (6 bases). CDR3: CASTPEGVTDTQYF. The CDR3 DNA sequence: TGTGCCAGTACCCCCGAGGGGGTCACAGATACGCAGTATTTT.